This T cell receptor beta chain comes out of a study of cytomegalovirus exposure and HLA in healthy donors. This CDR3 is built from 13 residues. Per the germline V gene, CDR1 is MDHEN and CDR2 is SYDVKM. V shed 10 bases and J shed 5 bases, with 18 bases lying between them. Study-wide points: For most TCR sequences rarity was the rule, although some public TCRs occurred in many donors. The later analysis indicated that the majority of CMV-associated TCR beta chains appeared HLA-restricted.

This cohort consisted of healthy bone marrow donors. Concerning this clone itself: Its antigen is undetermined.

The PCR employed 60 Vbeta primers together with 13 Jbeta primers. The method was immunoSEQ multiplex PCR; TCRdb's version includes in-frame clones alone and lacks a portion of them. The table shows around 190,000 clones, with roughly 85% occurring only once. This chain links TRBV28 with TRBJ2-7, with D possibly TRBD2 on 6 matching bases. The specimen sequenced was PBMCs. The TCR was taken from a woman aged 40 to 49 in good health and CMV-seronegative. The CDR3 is CATRLGPWDEQYF. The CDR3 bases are TGTGCCACCAGACTAGGCCCTTGGGACGAGCAGTACTTC.